This T cell receptor (beta chain) was identified during a study of blood T cell repertoires in COVID-19 (dated by TCRdb to the early 2020s). Describing the broader study: Collaborator samples came from the United States, Italy and Spain and covered acute and convalescent phases of COVID-19. The material from the prospective study consisted of cDNA or gDNA derived from T cells, B-cell-depleted T cells, or PBMCs. The dataset comprised deeply sampled blood TCRbeta repertoires from subjects exposed to, actively infected with, or recovered from COVID-19. A freely available public database, intended as a resource for researchers studying the immune response to SARS-CoV-2, is where the repertoires were released. Samples came from the ongoing ImmuneRACE study (first 160 participants) plus 1,254 subjects from 6 global collaborators. Nearly every sample came with metadata listing a de-identified subject ID, COVID-19 status, age in years and sex. HLA class I and class II types, where available, came from metadata supplied by the sample provider rather than from assay-based typing. On the study overall, not on this receptor specifically: The quantity of clinical and demographic metadata differed by source and by participant and was supplied without curation.

V is reduced by 3 bases and J by 7 bases, leaving a spacing of 16 bases between them. The germline V gene (reference sequence) sets CDR1 to LNHDA and CDR2 to SQIVND. There are 15 amino acids in the CDR3, from cysteine to phenylalanine inclusive. Just CDR3 DNA is preserved here, 45 bases in frame from base 1. TCRbeta CDR3 regions were amplified from genomic DNA by means of the immunoSEQ Assay, a bias-controlled multiplex PCR. In the paper's pipeline: The number of nucleated cells in each sample was estimated by amplification of reference gene primers within the assay. To quantify the absolute abundance of each unique TCRbeta CDR3 rearrangement, sequence reads were collapsed and filtered. For each sample, productive Simpson clonality was calculated by taking the square root of Simpson's diversity index across productive rearrangements. Drawn from immuneACCESS, this table holds only the in-frame rearrangements with V and J called that TCRdb kept. Clones are partly lost; checked studies trace under half to an unresolved V gene and leave the rest unexplained. The V and J calls and the clone size are those of that table, but D and trimming were determined from the DNA. The sample data list 110,000 or so clones, and approximately 84% of these were observed just once. The biggest ten clones account for roughly 1.6% of the sample.

This clone was seen just once. The clone's antigen remains unknown. No clone much larger than this one lies a single base away; base qualities are absent. The collaborating institutions used their own protocols to collect whole blood in K2EDTA tubes. For TCRbeta analysis, collaborators shipped samples in one of three forms: frozen whole blood, isolated PBMCs, or DNA extracted from either of those sample types. The receptor chain draws on TRBV19 and TRBJ1-5; perhaps TRBD1 is the D gene, with 5 bases matching. The receptor was derived from a man aged 50 to 59 with acute or convalescent COVID-19. Sequenced input: peripheral blood. The CDR3 sequence is CASSMGLLTGQPQHF. Here is the DNA: TGTGCCAGTAGTATGGGTTTACTTACAGGCCAGCCCCAGCATTTT.